The 14 T cell receptor beta chains listed next were all sequenced from one sample in a study of siplizumab effects on memory and regulatory T cells. Here immunoSEQ multiplex PCR was the method, and the copy in TCRdb shows in-frame clones only, minus some. There are 7,000 to 8,500 clones in the sample; around 70% occur only once, and 48% lies in the top ten. The material sequenced was effector memory CD8+ T cells sorted from blood. The subset was: unstimulated CD8+ effector memory T cells. These receptor sequences come from a human donor in good health.

The genes are TRBV6-5 and TRBJ2-1; TRBD1 matches 8 bases. The germline gives CDR1 MNHEY, CDR2 SVGAGI. Losses at the gene ends were 5 bases for V and 4 bases for J; bases not matched to a gene: 4. The CDR3 length is 14 residues. CDR3 coding DNA: TGTGCCAGCAGTCCCGGGACAGGTTACAATGAGCAGTTCTTC. This codes for CASSPGTGYNEQFF.

The chain couples TRBV5-1 to TRBJ2-3, with 8 bases identical to TRBD2. CDR1 and CDR2 (germline): SGHRS, YFSETQ. V shed 4 bases, J shed 1 base, and the junction held 8 bases outside the gene matches. The CDR3 runs 16 residues. The DNA for the CDR3 is TGCGCCAGCAGCCCCGCGGGGGGCGCTCGCACAGATACGCAGTATTTT. It codes for CASSPAGGARTDTQYF.

This clone has just one count. The junction differs from germline at one of its ends, possibly a read error. The genes are TRBV4-3 and TRBJ2-2; 7 positions match TRBD2. The CDR3 runs 15 residues. The germline V gene encodes CDR1 LGHNA and CDR2 YSLEER. This CDR3 is CASSQGLALAGELLF. The CDR3 DNA follows: TGCGCCAGCAGCCAAGGACTAGCTCTCGCCGGGGAGCTGCTTTTT.

The chain uses TRBV6-6 and TRBJ1-1, with a tentative D call TRBD1 (5 bases). Trimming took off 6 bases at V and 2 bases at J, with 10 bases between the two ends. The germline CDR1 and CDR2 sequences are MNHNY and SVGAGI (reference sequence). This CDR3 spans 13 amino acids. CDR3 region: CASRPTENTEAFF. The CDR3 nucleotides read TGTGCCAGCAGGCCGACAGAAAACACTGAAGCTTTCTTT.

In its sample, this clone was seen a few times. This sequence joins TRBV14 and TRBJ2-4; no reliable D call. The CDR3 runs 14 residues. The germline V gene encodes CDR1 SGHDN and CDR2 FVKESK. V lost 4 bases and J 7 bases, leaving 14 bases between the germline ends. In DNA, the CDR3 is TGTGCCAGCAGCCCCGGATCGAGTGTGAACATTCAGTACTTC. Its protein product is CASSPGSSVNIQYF.

The chain joins TRBV6-4 to TRBJ2-2; 8 nucleotides line up with TRBD1. Germline CDR1 is MRHNA and CDR2 is SNTAGT. V lost 5 bases to trimming and J lost 3 bases; unmatched junction nucleotides: 2. CDR3 size: 14 residues. The CDR3 sequence is CASSPGGHTGELFF. The CDR3 DNA reads as TGTGCCAGCAGTCCAGGGGGCCACACCGGGGAGCTGTTTTTT.

This clone was picked up a small number of times. The V call is TRBV7-9, the J call TRBJ2-3; tentative D call: TRBD1 (6 bases). V lost 1 base to trimming and J lost 2 bases, with 10 bases between them. The germline V gene has CDR1 SEHNR and CDR2 FQNEAQ (reference sequence). The CDR3 is 15 amino acids. The CDR3 region has the DNA TGTGCCAGCAGCTTAGGCAGGGGAGACACAGATACGCAGTATTTT. It codes for CASSLGRGDTDTQYF.

This sequence joins TRBV11-1 and TRBJ2-1, with a weak D call TRBD1 (5 bases). V gave up 5 bases and J gave up 6 bases, with 14 bases separating them. The length of the CDR3 is 14 residues. Germline lookup yields CDR1 SGHAT and CDR2 FQDESV (reference sequence). The DNA for the CDR3 is TGTGCCAGCAGCCCACAAAGGGGCCCCAATGAGCAGTTCTTC. Translated, it gives CASSPQRGPNEQFF.

There are a few counts of this clone. The sample has other DNA sequences that encode this CDR3 too. The V and J genes are TRBV7-9 and TRBJ2-5; TRBD2 agrees at 14 bases. In germline, CDR1 is SEHNR, CDR2 FQNEAQ (reference sequence). J was trimmed by 4 bases and V by 5 bases; bases with no gene match: 0. This CDR3 has 14 residues. The CDR3 DNA reads as TGTGCCAGCAGCGGGACTAGCGGGAGAGAGACCCAGTACTTC. Translating gives CASSGTSGRETQYF.

This clone showed up just a few times. This sequence joins TRBV7-8 and TRBJ1-5; a possible D gene is TRBD1 (5 bases). V lost 2 bases to trimming and J lost 3 bases, with 11 bases between them. Germline assignment: CDR1 SGHVS and CDR2 FQNEAQ. This CDR3 region has 15 residues. The CDR3: CASSLSTGYNQPQHF. CDR3 DNA: TGTGCCAGCAGCTTATCCACAGGTTACAATCAGCCCCAGCATTTT.

The V call is TRBV29-1, the J call TRBJ2-1; TRBD2 might be the D (5 bases). V was cut by 3 bases and J by 9 bases, with 15 bases left in between. The germline CDR1 and CDR2 sequences are SQVTM and ANQGSEA. The CDR3 totals 13 residues. The CDR3 sequence: CSVDRGIRSEQFF. CDR3 DNA: TGCAGCGTTGATCGAGGGATAAGGAGTGAGCAGTTCTTC.

This chain uses TRBV2 with TRBJ1-6, with D uncertain. The germline V gene encodes CDR1 SNHLY and CDR2 FYNNEI. This CDR3 has 13 amino acids. Trimming left V 6 bases short and J 5 bases short, with 8 bases between. The CDR3 DNA sequence: TGTGCCAGCAGCTGGACGGATAATTCACCCCTCCACTTT. Protein product: CASSWTDNSPLHF.

This chain joins TRBV7-3 and TRBJ2-5; 8 nucleotides agree with TRBD1. V gave up 5 bases and J gave up 5 bases; unmatched junction bases: 7. Germline CDR1 and CDR2: SGHTA and FQGTGA. The CDR3 is 14 amino acids. The CDR3 region is CASSVTGGGETQYF. The CDR3 region has the DNA TGTGCCAGCAGCGTCACAGGGGGTGGCGAGACCCAGTACTTC.

V gene TRBV5-6 combines with J gene TRBJ2-6; TRBD2 agrees at 7 bases. Germline V gene lookup returns CDR1 SGHDT and CDR2 YYEEEE. CDR3 length: 15 amino acids. The V segment lost 0 bases and the J segment 4 bases; nucleotides outside the gene matches: 1. CDR3 region: CASSLGGGGANVLTF. The DNA for the CDR3 is TGTGCCAGCAGCTTGGGGGGGGGAGGGGCCAACGTCCTGACTTTC.